This TCR beta chain stems from a study of cytomegalovirus exposure and HLA in healthy donors. There are 17 residues in the CDR3. Remarks on this clone: Its antigen is undetermined.

Some clones are missing from TCRdb's copy, which holds only in-frame ones; the method was immunoSEQ multiplex PCR. The data contain 190,000 or so clones, 80% to 85% of them singletons. Whole-study results and caveats: TCR clusters originating in the first cohort tended to co-occur in the 120 validation repertoires, according to a later analysis. Usually a TCR sequence was rare, but some public TCRs were found in many donors. Reported performance of the classifier showed diagnosis of cytomegalovirus status with high specificity and sensitivity.

The rearrangement uses TRBV21-1 and TRBJ1-1. TRBV21-1 is labeled a pseudogene. This TCR came from a young woman in good health and CMV-seropositive. Sequenced input: PBMCs. The CDR3 region has the DNA TGTGCCAGCAGCAAAGAAGTCGACGGGCCGGGGGGTACTGAAGCTTTCTTT. It translates to CASSKEVDGPGGTEAFF.